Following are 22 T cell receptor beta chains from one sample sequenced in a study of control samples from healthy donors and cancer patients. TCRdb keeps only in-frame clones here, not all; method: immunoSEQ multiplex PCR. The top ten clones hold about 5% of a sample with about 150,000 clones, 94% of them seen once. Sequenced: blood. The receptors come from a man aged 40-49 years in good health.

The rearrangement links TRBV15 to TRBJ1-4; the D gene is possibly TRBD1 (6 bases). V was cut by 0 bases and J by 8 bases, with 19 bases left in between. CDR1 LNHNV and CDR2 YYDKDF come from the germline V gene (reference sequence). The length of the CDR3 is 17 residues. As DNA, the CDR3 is TGTGCCACCAGCAGAGATAGGCCCTTTACAGGGAAGGAAAAACTGTTTTTT. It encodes CATSRDRPFTGKEKLFF.

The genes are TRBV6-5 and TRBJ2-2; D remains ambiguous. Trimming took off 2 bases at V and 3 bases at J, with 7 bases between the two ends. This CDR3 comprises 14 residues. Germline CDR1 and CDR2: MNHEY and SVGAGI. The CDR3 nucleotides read TGTGCCAGCAGTTACAAGCTATACACCGGGGAGCTGTTTTTT. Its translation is CASSYKLYTGELFF.

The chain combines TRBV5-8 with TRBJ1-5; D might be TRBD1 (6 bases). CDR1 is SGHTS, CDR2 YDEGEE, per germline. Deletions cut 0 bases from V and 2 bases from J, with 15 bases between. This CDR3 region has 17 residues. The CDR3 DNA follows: TGTGCCAGCAGCTTGGTACAGGGCGGTTCGGGCAATCAGCCCCAGCATTTT. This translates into CASSLVQGGSGNQPQHF.

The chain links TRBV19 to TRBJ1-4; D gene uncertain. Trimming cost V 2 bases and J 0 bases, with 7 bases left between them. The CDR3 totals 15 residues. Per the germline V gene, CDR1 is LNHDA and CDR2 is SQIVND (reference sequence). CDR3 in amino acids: CASSIWRTTNEKLFF. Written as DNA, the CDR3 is TGTGCCAGTAGTATATGGAGGACAACTAATGAAAAACTGTTTTTT.

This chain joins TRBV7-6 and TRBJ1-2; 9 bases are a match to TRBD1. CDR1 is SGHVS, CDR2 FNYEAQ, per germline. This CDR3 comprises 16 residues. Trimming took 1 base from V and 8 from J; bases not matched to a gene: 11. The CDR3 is CASSLEAGTGNEGYTF. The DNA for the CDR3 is TGTGCCAGCAGCTTAGAAGCCGGGACAGGGAATGAGGGCTACACCTTC.

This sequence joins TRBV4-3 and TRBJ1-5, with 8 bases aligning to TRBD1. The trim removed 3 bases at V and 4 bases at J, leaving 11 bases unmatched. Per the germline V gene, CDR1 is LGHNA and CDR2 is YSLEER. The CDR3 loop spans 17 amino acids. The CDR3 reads CASSQGRTGGRNQPQHF. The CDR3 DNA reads TGCGCCAGCAGCCAGGGACGAACAGGGGGAAGGAATCAGCCCCAGCATTTT.

This CDR3 reads CASREGAADTQYF. DNA of the CDR3: TGTGCCAGCAGGGAGGGGGCGGCAGATACGCAGTATTTT. The rearrangement joins TRBV2 to TRBJ2-3, with D possibly matching TRBD1 (7 bases). The V end lost 6 bases, the J end lost 4 bases, and 11 bases lay between the germline ends. The V gene's germline CDR1 is SNHLY and CDR2 FYNNEI. This CDR3 region has 13 residues.

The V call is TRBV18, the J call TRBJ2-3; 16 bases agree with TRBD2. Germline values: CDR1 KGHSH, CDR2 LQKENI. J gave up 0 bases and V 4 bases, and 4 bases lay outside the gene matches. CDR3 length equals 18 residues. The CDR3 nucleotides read TGTGCCAGCTCACGGGGACTAGCGGGGGGGCCCAGCACAGATACGCAGTATTTT. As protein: CASSRGLAGGPSTDTQYF.

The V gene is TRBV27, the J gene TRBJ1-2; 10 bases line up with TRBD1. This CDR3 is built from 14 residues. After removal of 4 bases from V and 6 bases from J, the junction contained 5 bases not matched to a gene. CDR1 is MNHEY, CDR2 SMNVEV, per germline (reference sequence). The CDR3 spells CASSYQGTGDGYTF. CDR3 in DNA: TGTGCCAGCAGTTACCAAGGGACAGGGGATGGCTACACCTTC.

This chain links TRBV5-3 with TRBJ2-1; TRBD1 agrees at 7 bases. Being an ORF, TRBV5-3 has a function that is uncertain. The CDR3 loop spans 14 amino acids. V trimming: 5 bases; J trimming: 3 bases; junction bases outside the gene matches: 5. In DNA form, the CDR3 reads TGTGCCAGAAGTCCCGGGACAGACTACAATGAGCAGTTCTTC. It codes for CARSPGTDYNEQFF.

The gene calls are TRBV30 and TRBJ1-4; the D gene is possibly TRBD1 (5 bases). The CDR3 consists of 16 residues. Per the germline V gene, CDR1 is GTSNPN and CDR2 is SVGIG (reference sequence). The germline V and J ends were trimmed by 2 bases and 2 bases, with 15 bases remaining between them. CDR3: CAWSHTLGGTNEKLFF. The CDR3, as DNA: TGTGCCTGGAGTCACACCCTCGGGGGGACTAATGAAAAACTGTTTTTT. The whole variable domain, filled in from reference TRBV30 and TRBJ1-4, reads SQTIHQWPATLVQPVGSPLSLECTVEGTSNPNLYWYRQAAGRGLQLLFYSVGIGQISSEVPQNLSASRPQDRQFILSSKKLLLSDSGFYLCAWSHTLGGTNEKLFFGSGTQLSVL.

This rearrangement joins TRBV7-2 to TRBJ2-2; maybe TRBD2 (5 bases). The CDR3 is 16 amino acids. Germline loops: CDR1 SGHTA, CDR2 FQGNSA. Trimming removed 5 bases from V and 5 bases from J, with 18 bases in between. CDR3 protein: CASSPGLRRSTGELFF. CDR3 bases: TGTGCCAGCAGCCCCGGACTTCGTAGGTCGACCGGGGAGCTGTTTTTT.

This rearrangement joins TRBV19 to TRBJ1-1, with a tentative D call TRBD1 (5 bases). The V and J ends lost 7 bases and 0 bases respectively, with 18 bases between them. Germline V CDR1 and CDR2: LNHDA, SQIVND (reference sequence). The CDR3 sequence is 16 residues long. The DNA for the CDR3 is TGTGCCAGTAAGGTCCCGGGGACTATCATGAACACTGAAGCTTTCTTT. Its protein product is CASKVPGTIMNTEAFF.

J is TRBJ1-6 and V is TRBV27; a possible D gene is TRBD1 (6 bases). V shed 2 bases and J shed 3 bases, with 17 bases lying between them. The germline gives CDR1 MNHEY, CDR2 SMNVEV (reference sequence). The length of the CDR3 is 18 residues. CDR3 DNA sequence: TGTGCCAGCAGTTTAACATCAACGGGGGGGCTCTATAATTCACCCCTCCACTTT. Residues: CASSLTSTGGLYNSPLHF.

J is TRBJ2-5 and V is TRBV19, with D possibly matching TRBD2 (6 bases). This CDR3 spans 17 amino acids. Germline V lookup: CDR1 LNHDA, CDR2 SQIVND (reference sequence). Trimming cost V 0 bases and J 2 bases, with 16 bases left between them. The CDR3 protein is CASSIDRPSRGQETQYF. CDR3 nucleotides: TGTGCCAGTAGTATAGATCGCCCCTCGCGGGGTCAAGAGACCCAGTACTTC.

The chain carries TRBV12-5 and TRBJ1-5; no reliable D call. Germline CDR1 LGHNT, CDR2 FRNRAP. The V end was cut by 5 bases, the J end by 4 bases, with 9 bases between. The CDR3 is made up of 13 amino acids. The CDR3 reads CASGTEPNQPQHF. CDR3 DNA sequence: TGTGCTAGTGGTACCGAACCAAATCAGCCCCAGCATTTT.

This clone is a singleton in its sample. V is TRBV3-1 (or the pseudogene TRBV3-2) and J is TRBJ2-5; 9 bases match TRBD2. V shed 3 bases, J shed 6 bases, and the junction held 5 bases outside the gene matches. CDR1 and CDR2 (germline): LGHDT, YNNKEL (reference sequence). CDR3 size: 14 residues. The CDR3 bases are TGTGCCAGCAGCCAGCGGGGGGGCGGGCAGACCCAGTACTTC. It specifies CASSQRGGGQTQYF.

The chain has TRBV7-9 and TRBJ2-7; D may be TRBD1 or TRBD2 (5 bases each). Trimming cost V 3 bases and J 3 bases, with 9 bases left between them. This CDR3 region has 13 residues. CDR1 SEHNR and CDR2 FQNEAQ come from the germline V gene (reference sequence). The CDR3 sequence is CASSLGDIYEQYF. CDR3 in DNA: TGTGCCAGCAGCTTGGGGGATATCTACGAGCAGTACTTC. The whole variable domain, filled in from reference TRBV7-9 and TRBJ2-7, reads DTGVSQNPRHKITKRGQNVTFRCDPISEHNRLYWYRQTLGQGPEFLTYFQNEAQLEKSRLLSDRFSAERPKGSFSTLEIQRTEQGDSAMYLCASSLGDIYEQYFGPGTRLTVT.

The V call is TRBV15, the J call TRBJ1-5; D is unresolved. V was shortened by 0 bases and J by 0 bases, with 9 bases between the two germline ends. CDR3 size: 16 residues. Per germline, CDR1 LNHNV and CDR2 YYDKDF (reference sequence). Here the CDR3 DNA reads TGTGCCACCAGCAGAGATCGTCAGGTTAGCAATCAGCCCCAGCATTTT. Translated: CATSRDRQVSNQPQHF.

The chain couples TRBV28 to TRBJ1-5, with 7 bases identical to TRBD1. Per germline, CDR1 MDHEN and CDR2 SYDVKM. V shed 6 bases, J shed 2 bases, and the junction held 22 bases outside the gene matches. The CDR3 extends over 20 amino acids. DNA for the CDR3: TGTGCCAGCAGGCCCTCCCGCCAAAAGGGGGCGGGTACGGGCAATCAGCCCCAGCATTTT. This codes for CASRPSRQKGAGTGNQPQHF. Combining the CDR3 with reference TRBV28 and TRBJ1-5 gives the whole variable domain DVKVTQSSRYLVKRTGEKVFLECVQDMDHENMFWYRQDPGLGLRLIYFSYDVKMKEKGDIPEGYSVSREKKERFSLILESASTNQTSMYLCASRPSRQKGAGTGNQPQHFGDGTRLSIL.

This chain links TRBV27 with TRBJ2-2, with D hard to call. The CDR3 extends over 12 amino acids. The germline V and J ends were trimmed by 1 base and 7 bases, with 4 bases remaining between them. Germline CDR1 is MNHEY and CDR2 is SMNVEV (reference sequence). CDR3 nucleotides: TGTGCCAGCAGTTTATTAAGCGGGGAGCTGTTTTTT. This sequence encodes CASSLLSGELFF.

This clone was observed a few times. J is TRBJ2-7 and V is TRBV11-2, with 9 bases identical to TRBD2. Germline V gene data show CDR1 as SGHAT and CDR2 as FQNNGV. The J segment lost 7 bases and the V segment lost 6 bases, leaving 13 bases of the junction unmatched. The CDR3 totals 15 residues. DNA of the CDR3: TGTGCCAGCAGTCTCGGGACTAGCTTTCTACTGGAGCAGTACTTC. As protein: CASSLGTSFLLEQYF. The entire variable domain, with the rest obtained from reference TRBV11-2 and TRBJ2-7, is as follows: EAGVAQSPRYKIIEKRQSVAFWCNPISGHATLYWYQQILGQGPKLLIQFQNNGVVDDSQLPKDRFSAERLKGVDSTLKIQPAKLEDSAVYLCASSLGTSFLLEQYFGPGTRLTVT.